A single sample is the source of the 18 T cell receptor beta chains below, sequenced in a study of blood T cell repertoires in COVID-19. The assay was immunoSEQ multiplex PCR, and TCRdb's table has in-frame clones only and misses some. The sample records about 140,000 clones, roughly 80% being singletons. The sequenced sample was peripheral blood. These receptors were taken from a woman aged 45-65 years with active or convalescent COVID-19.

The chain recombines TRBV2 with TRBJ2-5, with D maybe TRBD2 (7 bases). Germline assignment: CDR1 SNHLY and CDR2 FYNNEI. This CDR3 is built from 16 residues. The germline V and J ends were trimmed by 6 bases and 4 bases, with 21 bases remaining between them. CDR3 amino acids: CASSPRPGGRGETQYF. CDR3 sequence (DNA): TGTGCCAGCAGCCCTCGGCCCGGGGGGCGGGGAGAGACCCAGTACTTC.

This sequence joins TRBV7-8 and TRBJ2-1; 7 bases line up with TRBD2. V dropped 1 base and J dropped 8; count of bases not matched to a gene: 11. This CDR3 contains 16 residues. Germline CDR1 and CDR2: SGHVS and FQNEAQ. The CDR3 DNA sequence: TGTGCCAGCAGCTTAGTTGAGCGGAGACTAGCCTATGAGCAGTTCTTC. Translation gives CASSLVERRLAYEQFF.

The J gene is TRBJ2-2, the V gene TRBV11-2; D unresolved. Germline V CDR1 and CDR2: SGHAT, FQNNGV. The CDR3 runs to 13 residues. V was trimmed by 1 base and J by 5 bases, leaving 5 bases between them. CDR3 DNA: TGTGCCAGCAGCTTAGTATCGACCGGGGAGCTGTTTTTT. The encoded protein is CASSLVSTGELFF.

The chain uses TRBV7-8 and TRBJ1-5, with D possibly TRBD1 on 5 matching bases. The CDR3 contains 16 residues. Trimming took 3 bases from V and 3 from J, leaving 15 bases between them. CDR1 is SGHVS, CDR2 FQNEAQ, per germline. Written as DNA, the CDR3 is TGTGCCAGCAGCTTCGACAGCAATAGGGCCAATCAGCCCCAGCATTTT. Amino acids: CASSFDSNRANQPQHF.

This clone has a handful of counts. This chain joins TRBV7-2 and TRBJ1-6, with 7 bases fitting TRBD1. The V segment lost 5 bases and the J segment 3 bases; nucleotides outside the gene matches: 10. The germline V gene has CDR1 SGHTA and CDR2 FQGNSA. The CDR3 loop spans 17 amino acids. CDR3 sequence: CASSPQPGTVYNSPLHF. The CDR3 nucleotides are TGTGCCAGCAGCCCGCAACCCGGGACAGTCTATAATTCACCCCTCCACTTT.

The chain combines TRBV5-1 with TRBJ1-4; the match to TRBD1 covers 7 bases. This CDR3 has 15 residues. The trim removed 3 bases at V and 0 bases at J, leaving 2 bases unmatched. Germline V gives CDR1 SGHRS, CDR2 YFSETQ. The CDR3 loop is CASSSGQPTNEKLFF. CDR3 DNA: TGCGCCAGCAGCTCGGGACAGCCAACTAATGAAAAACTGTTTTTT.

The V and J genes are TRBV7-3 and TRBJ2-7; perhaps TRBD2 as D (5 bases). This CDR3 spans 14 amino acids. CDR1 is SGHTA, CDR2 FQGTGA, per germline. The ends were cut back, 4 bases at V and 2 bases at J, with 12 bases in the middle. The CDR3 sequence: CASSSYLAPYEQYF. CDR3 coding DNA: TGTGCCAGCAGCTCGTACCTAGCCCCCTACGAGCAGTACTTC.

This chain uses TRBV7-8 with TRBJ1-6, with D possibly TRBD1 on 6 matching bases. Trimming pared 2 bases from V and 1 base from J, leaving 9 bases between. In germline, CDR1 is SGHVS, CDR2 FQNEAQ. CDR3 length: 16 residues. CDR3 region: CASSLTTGSYNSPLHF. The CDR3 bases are TGTGCCAGCAGCTTAACTACAGGGTCCTATAATTCACCCCTCCACTTT.

The genes are TRBV5-8 and TRBJ2-5, with D perhaps matching TRBD2 (6 bases). Germline V gene data show CDR1 as SGHTS and CDR2 as YDEGEE. V dropped 0 bases and J dropped 2 bases, with 14 bases sitting between them. CDR3 size: 16 residues. The CDR3 bases are TGTGCCAGCAGCTTGGGTGTAGCGGAGACACAAGAGACCCAGTACTTC. This translates into CASSLGVAETQETQYF.

The J gene is TRBJ2-7, the V gene TRBV30; 9 positions agree with TRBD1. This CDR3 contains 14 residues. The ends lost 2 bases at V and 7 bases at J; junction bases unmatched: 9. The germline V gene has CDR1 GTSNPN and CDR2 SVGIG (reference sequence). The CDR3 here is CAWSSDRGLWEQYF. CDR3 nucleotide sequence: TGTGCCTGGAGTTCGGACAGGGGACTCTGGGAGCAGTACTTC.

This sequence joins TRBV9 and TRBJ2-3; D gene unclear. The CDR3 runs to 13 residues. Germline V CDR1 and CDR2: SGDLS, YYNGEE. Trimming took off 2 bases at V and 0 bases at J, with 4 bases between the two ends. The CDR3 DNA follows: TGTGCCAGCAGCGTCCTTAGCACAGATACGCAGTATTTT. Its protein is CASSVLSTDTQYF.

This sequence joins TRBV4-3 and TRBJ2-7, with 9 positions matching TRBD2. The germline CDR1 and CDR2 sequences are LGHNA and YSLEER. V lost 4 bases to trimming and J lost 6 bases; unmatched junction nucleotides: 7. The CDR3 runs to 14 residues. Here the CDR3 reads CASSLGEAGGEQYF. Written as DNA, the CDR3 is TGCGCCAGCAGCCTGGGAGAAGCGGGAGGCGAGCAGTACTTC.

The rearrangement uses TRBV18 and TRBJ1-5, with a tentative D call TRBD1 (6 bases). This CDR3 spans 17 amino acids. Between the trimmed V and J ends, which lost 3 bases and 3 bases, there was a span of 18 bases. Germline lookup yields CDR1 KGHSH and CDR2 LQKENI. As DNA, the CDR3 is TGTGCCAGCTCACCCGGGGCAGGGGTAGACAACAATCAGCCCCAGCATTTT. Translation gives CASSPGAGVDNNQPQHF. Looking up the rest from reference TRBV18 and TRBJ1-5 gives the full variable domain: NAGVMQNPRHLVRRRGQEARLRCSPMKGHSHVYWYRQLPEEGLKFMVYLQKENIIDESGMPKERFSAEFPKEGPSILRIQQVVRGDSAAYFCASSPGAGVDNNQPQHFGDGTRLSIL.

This rearrangement joins TRBV28 to TRBJ1-6, with D uncertain. Germline V gene sequence: CDR1 MDHEN, CDR2 SYDVKM. The CDR3 runs to 15 residues. Between the trimmed V and J ends, which lost 3 bases and 6 bases, there was a span of 12 bases. The CDR3, as DNA: TGTGCCAGCAGTTTGAACAGTGCGAGTAATTCACCCCTCCACTTT. It translates to CASSLNSASNSPLHF.

The genes are TRBV5-5 and TRBJ1-1; D gene uncertain. The CDR3 runs to 13 residues. The V end lost 4 bases, the J end lost 7 bases, and 14 bases lay between the germline ends. Germline values: CDR1 SGHKS, CDR2 YYEKEE (reference sequence). CDR3 in amino acids: CASSTLHGGEAFF. DNA of the CDR3: TGTGCCAGCAGCACCCTCCACGGAGGTGAAGCTTTCTTT.

This clone was detected a few times. The V call is TRBV18, the J call TRBJ2-6; D might be TRBD2 (6 bases). Germline CDR1 is KGHSH and CDR2 is LQKENI. The V gene lost 4 bases and the J gene lost 2 bases, with 15 bases spanning the gap. The CDR3 consists of 17 residues. CDR3: CASSLGKGTAGANVLTF. In DNA form, the CDR3 reads TGTGCCAGCTCACTAGGAAAAGGGACTGCTGGGGCCAACGTCCTGACTTTC.

This clone has ten or more counts. V and J are TRBV5-1 and TRBJ2-7; TRBD1 agrees at 9 bases. The germline CDR1 and CDR2 sequences are SGHRS and YFSETQ. The CDR3 loop spans 14 amino acids. After removal of 4 bases from V and 3 bases from J, the junction contained 5 bases not matched to a gene. The CDR3 DNA sequence: TGCGCCAGCAGCGCGGGACAGGGATACTACGAGCAGTACTTC. This codes for CASSAGQGYYEQYF.

CDR3 DNA: TGTGCCAGCAGCTTAGGAACTCTGGCCTACGAGCAGTACTTC. The encoded protein is CASSLGTLAYEQYF. The rearrangement uses TRBV7-2 and TRBJ2-7, with D unclear. The V gene's germline CDR1 is SGHTA and CDR2 FQGNSA. V lost 1 base and J lost 2, with 9 bases in between. This CDR3 contains 14 residues. Full variable domain (outside the CDR3, taken from reference TRBV7-2 and TRBJ2-7): GAGVSQSPSNKVTEKGKDVELRCDPISGHTALYWYRQSLGQGLEFLIYFQGNSAPDKSGLPSDRFSAERTGGSVSTLTIQRTQQEDSAVYLCASSLGTLAYEQYFGPGTRLTVT.